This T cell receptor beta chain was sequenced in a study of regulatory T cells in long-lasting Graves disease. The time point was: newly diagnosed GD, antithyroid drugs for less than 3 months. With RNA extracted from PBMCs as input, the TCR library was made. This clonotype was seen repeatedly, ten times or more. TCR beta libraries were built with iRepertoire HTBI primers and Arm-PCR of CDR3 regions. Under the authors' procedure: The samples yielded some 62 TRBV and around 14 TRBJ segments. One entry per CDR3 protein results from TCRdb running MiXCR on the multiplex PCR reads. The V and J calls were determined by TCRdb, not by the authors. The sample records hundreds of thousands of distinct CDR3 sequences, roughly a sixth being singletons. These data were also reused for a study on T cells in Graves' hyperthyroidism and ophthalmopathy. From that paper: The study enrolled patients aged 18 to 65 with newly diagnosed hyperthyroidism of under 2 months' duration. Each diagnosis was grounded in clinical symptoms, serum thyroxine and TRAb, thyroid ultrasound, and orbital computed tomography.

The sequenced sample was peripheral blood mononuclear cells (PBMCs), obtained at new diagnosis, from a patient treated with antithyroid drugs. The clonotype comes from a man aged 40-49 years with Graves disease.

The CDR3 bases are TGCAGCGTAGGGGGGGGGGCAGGTCGCACAGATACGCAGTATTTT. Its translation: CSVGGGAGRTDTQYF. This rearrangement joins TRBV29-1 to TRBJ2-3; TRBD2 might be the D (7 bases). Germline CDR1 and CDR2: SQVTM and ANQGSEA. There are 15 residues in the CDR3. Deletions cut 6 bases from V and 1 base from J, with 17 bases between.